This TCR beta chain was captured by sequencing in a study of shared clonotypes between healthy human individuals. Study-level findings and limits: Clonotype sharing among donors likely depends on sequencing depth. Naive subsets, compared against memory subsets, generally had larger estimated richness values.

V was shortened by 3 bases and J by 2 bases, with 12 bases between the two germline ends. This CDR3 is built from 15 residues. Germline loops: CDR1 MNHEY, CDR2 SMNVEV (reference sequence). On this clone itself: Antigen specificity is unknown.

Sorted-subset replicate PCR reactions were performed with roughly 200 ng DNA, corresponding to tens of thousands of T cell genomes. The table came from immunoSEQ multiplex PCR; TCRdb's copy has only in-frame clones and leaves some out. The repertoire holds over 2 million clones, with under 95% as singletons. The origin of this receptor is a man aged 18 to 30 in good health. Some clones in this sample may be carry-over from other donors' samples. Material for sequencing was naive CD4+ T cells from PBMCs. Described subset: CD45RA+ positively selected. This rearrangement joins TRBV27 to TRBJ2-3; TRBD1 or TRBD2 may be the D gene (5 bases each). The CDR3 loop is CASSLVGVYTDTQYF. The DNA of the CDR3 is TGTGCCAGCAGTTTGGTGGGGGTCTACACAGATACGCAGTATTTT.